The clone carrying this T cell receptor beta chain was picked up a small number of times. Antigen specificity is unknown. The sample originates from a study of T cell repertoires in cytomegalovirus infection. Study context: It was the public TCR beta signatures that indicated both CMV infection and matching HLA type. The study's findings and limits: Predominance within the ex vivo response was attributable to HLA-C-restricted CMV-specific TCR beta clonotypes. Carriage of CMV together with the relevant HLA was identifiable through cumulative public TCR beta family frequency.

TCRdb ran MiXCR on the reads and lists one entry per CDR3 protein. The sample lists about 110,000 distinct CDR3 sequences, roughly 9.1% seen once, with approximately 33% in the top ten. Trimming took 9 bases from V and 5 from J, leaving 14 bases between them. Germline V gene lookup returns CDR1 ENHRY and CDR2 SYGVKD. This CDR3 comprises 13 residues. This clonotype was sampled from a human donor in good health (CMV status not recorded). Some clones in this sample may be carry-over from other donors' samples. The material sequenced was PBMCs, sequenced either directly or after in vitro stimulation (not recorded which). The chain carries TRBV10-3 and TRBJ1-5; tentative D call: TRBD1 (5 bases). The CDR3 spells CAMAAGEDQPQHF. The DNA for the CDR3 is TGTGCCATGGCCGCGGGGGAGGATCAGCCCCAGCATTTT.